A selection of T cell receptor beta chains follows, all from one sample in a study of cytomegalovirus exposure and HLA in healthy donors. The protocol was immunoSEQ multiplex PCR, while the TCRdb copy is restricted to in-frame clones and leaves out a portion. There are around 140,000 clones in the sample; over 60% occur only once, and about 1.7% lies in the top ten. What was sequenced was PBMCs. Receptors were obtained from a female donor in good health and CMV-seronegative. The CDR3 runs from the conserved cysteine through the conserved F or W. The order of the fields is V gene, D gene, J gene, clone size, CDR3 DNA, CDR3 protein. The D gene is left open where the match is weak. A row's size may be missing; if present it is once, few, many or a size class.

TRBV19	TRBD1	TRBJ1-3	-	TGTGCCAGTAGGGTGACAGGGGGGAAGGGAAACACCATATATTTT	CASRVTGGKGNTIYF
TRBV6-1	-	TRBJ1-2	-	TGTGCCAGCAGTGAAGCCCAGGGTTGGGATGGCTACACCTTC	CASSEAQGWDGYTF
TRBV10-3	-	TRBJ2-3	-	TGTGCCATCAGTTTAGAGTTGGTTTTCACAGATACGCAGTATTTT	CAISLELVFTDTQYF
TRBV6-6	-	TRBJ1-6	few	TGTGCCAGCAGTTACACCGAGACAGTTTATAATTCACCCCTCCACTTT	CASSYTETVYNSPLHF
TRBV19	-	TRBJ2-7	-	TGTGCCAGTAGTATCGCGACAGTGACCTACGAGCAGTACTTC	CASSIATVTYEQYF
TRBV10-3	TRBD1	TRBJ2-7	-	TGTGCCAAGCCAGGCAGGGGGCGGTATTACGAGCAGTACTTC	CAKPGRGRYYEQYF
TRBV5-1	-	TRBJ2-6	-	TGCGCCAGCAGCTTGGGAACTGCGAGCTCTGGGGCCAACGTCCTGACTTTC	CASSLGTASSGANVLTF
TRBV28	TRBD1	TRBJ2-7	-	TGTGCCAGCAGCCACGACAGGGTGAGGACCTACGAGCAGTACTTC	CASSHDRVRTYEQYF
TRBV7-9	-	TRBJ1-5	few	TGTGCCAGCAGCTCGGGGTATAGCAATCAGCCCCAGCATTTT	CASSSGYSNQPQHF
TRBV27	-	TRBJ2-7	once	TGTGCCAGCAGTTCGACAGCCTATCGACCTTACGAGCAGTACTTC	CASSSTAYRPYEQYF
TRBV6-1	-	TRBJ1-5	few	TGTGCCAGCAGTGCCGCGGACAAGAGCAATCAGCCCCAGCATTTT	CASSAADKSNQPQHF
TRBV27	TRBD1	TRBJ2-5	-	TGTGCCAGCAGTCCTGTGACAGGGGGCCGAGGGGAGACCCAGTACTTC	CASSPVTGGRGETQYF
TRBV5-8	-	TRBJ2-1	-	TGTGCCAGCAGCCTTACCTTAGCGGCACTCTCCTACAATGAGCAGTTCTTC	CASSLTLAALSYNEQFF
TRBV2	TRBD1	TRBJ2-5	-	TGTGCCAGCAGGGAGGCAGGGGGTAGGGAGACCCAGTACTTC	CASREAGGRETQYF
TRBV5-6	TRBD1	TRBJ1-4	-	TGTGCCAGCAGCCTTGGTGGATGGGACAGGGGGGATGAAAAACTGTTTTTT	CASSLGGWDRGDEKLFF
TRBV18	-	TRBJ1-1	-	TGTGCCAGCTCACCATGGAGGGGTGAAGCCTTCTTT	CASSPWRGEAFF
TRBV28	TRBD2	TRBJ2-1	-	TGTGCCAGCAGTTTTCCACTAGCGGGAGTGTCAGGGGAGCAGTTCTTC	CASSFPLAGVSGEQFF
TRBV5-6	-	TRBJ1-1	-	TGTGCCAGCAGCGTAGACTTCTCGAACACTGAAGCTTTCTTT	CASSVDFSNTEAFF
TRBV28	-	TRBJ2-1	-	TGTGCCAGCAGTGCCCGAAGGGAGGACAATGAGCAGTTCTTC	CASSARREDNEQFF
TRBV7-2	-	TRBJ1-1	few	TGTGCCAGCAGCTTAGTGTCTGACTCCCAGGAAGCTTTCTTT	CASSLVSDSQEAFF
TRBV5-1	TRBD2	TRBJ2-7	-	TGCGCCAGCAGCTTGAATGGCTTCCCAGCGGGATCCTCCTACGAGCAGTACTTC	CASSLNGFPAGSSYEQYF
TRBV11-2	-	TRBJ2-1	-	TGTGCCAGCAGCTTAGCGGGTTCCTACAATGAGCAGTTCTTC	CASSLAGSYNEQFF
TRBV6-5	-	TRBJ2-2	few	TGTGCCAGCAGTTACCGAGCCGTAACCGGGGAGCTGTTTTTT	CASSYRAVTGELFF
TRBV7-6	TRBD2	TRBJ2-1	-	TGTGCCAGCAGCCCCCAGCCCACTAGCGGGAATGAGCAGTTCTTC	CASSPQPTSGNEQFF
TRBV29-1	TRBD1	TRBJ1-1	-	TGCAGCGGAGACAGGGGTGACCCGAACACTGAAGCTTTCTTT	CSGDRGDPNTEAFF
TRBV29-1	-	TRBJ1-5	-	TGCAGCGTTGAGGGAGGAGACAATCAGCCCCAGCATTTT	CSVEGGDNQPQHF
TRBV7-9	TRBD1	TRBJ1-1	-	TGTGCCAGCAGCTCGCCGACAGGGGTAGACACTGAAGCTTTCTTT	CASSSPTGVDTEAFF
TRBV2	-	TRBJ2-5	-	TGTGCCAGCAGCCTAAACACAGGGGAGACCCAGTACTTC	CASSLNTGETQYF
TRBV18	-	TRBJ1-4	few	TGTGCCAGCTCTCAACTTCATAATGAAAAACTGTTTTTT	CASSQLHNEKLFF
TRBV6-1	-	TRBJ2-2	-	TGTGCCAGCAGTGCACGCAGGGTAGACACCGGGGAGCTGTTTTTT	CASSARRVDTGELFF
TRBV11-2	-	TRBJ2-5	-	TGTGCCAGCAGCTGGTCGGAAGAGACCCAGTACTTC	CASSWSEETQYF
TRBV6-5	-	TRBJ2-2	-	TGTGCCGCCCAGGAGGTCCCCGGGGAGCTGTTTTTT	CAAQEVPGELFF
TRBV7-3	TRBD2	TRBJ2-2	-	TGTGCCAGCAGATTTACGGGGGGTACCGGGGAGCTGTTTTTT	CASRFTGGTGELFF
TRBV7-8	-	TRBJ1-5	-	TGTGCCAGCAGCTTATTGGGCAGGGTTGGGCTATTTCGGAGTAGCAATCAGCCCCAGCATTTT	CASSLLGRVGLFRSSNQPQHF
TRBV7-2	-	TRBJ2-1	-	TGTGCCAGCAGCTTCCCAGGAGGAGTATCGAATGAGCAGTTCTTC	CASSFPGGVSNEQFF
TRBV4-2	-	TRBJ1-1	few	TGTGCCAGCAGCCAAGCGCAGGGCGAAATGAACACTGAAGCTTTCTTT	CASSQAQGEMNTEAFF
TRBV9	TRBD1	TRBJ2-7	-	TGTGCCAGCAGCGTCGGGACAGCTGAGGAGCAGTACTTC	CASSVGTAEEQYF